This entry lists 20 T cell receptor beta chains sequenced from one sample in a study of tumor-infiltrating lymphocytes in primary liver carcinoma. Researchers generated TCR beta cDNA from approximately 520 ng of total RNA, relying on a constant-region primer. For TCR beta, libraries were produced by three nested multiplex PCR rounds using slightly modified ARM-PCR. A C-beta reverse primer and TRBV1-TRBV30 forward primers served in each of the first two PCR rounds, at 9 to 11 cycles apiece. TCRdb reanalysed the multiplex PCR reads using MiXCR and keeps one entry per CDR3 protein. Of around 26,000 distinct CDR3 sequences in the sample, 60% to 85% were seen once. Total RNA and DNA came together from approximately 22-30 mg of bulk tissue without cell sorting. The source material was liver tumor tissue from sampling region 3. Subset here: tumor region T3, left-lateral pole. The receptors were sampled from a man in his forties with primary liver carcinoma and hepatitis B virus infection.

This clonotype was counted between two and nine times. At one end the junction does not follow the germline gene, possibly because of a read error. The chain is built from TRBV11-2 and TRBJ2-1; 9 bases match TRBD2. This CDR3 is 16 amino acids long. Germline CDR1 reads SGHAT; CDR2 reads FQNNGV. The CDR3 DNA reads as TGTGCCGGCAGCTTAGAGCTCCTAGCGGGAATGAATGAACGGTTCTTC. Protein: CAGSLELLAGMNERFF.

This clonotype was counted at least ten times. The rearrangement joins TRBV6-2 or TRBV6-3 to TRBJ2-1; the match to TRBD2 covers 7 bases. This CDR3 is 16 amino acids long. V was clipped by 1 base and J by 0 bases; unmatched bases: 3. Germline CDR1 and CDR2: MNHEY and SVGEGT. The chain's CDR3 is CASSYWGRGSYNEQFF. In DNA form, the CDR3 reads TGTGCCAGCAGTTACTGGGGGAGGGGCTCCTACAATGAGCAGTTCTTC.

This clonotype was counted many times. The CDR3 sequence is CASSQNPEGNPKELFF. In DNA form, the CDR3 reads TGCGCCAGCAGCCAAAACCCAGAAGGAAACCCCAAGGAGCTGTTTTTT. This rearrangement joins TRBV4-3 to TRBJ2-2, with D uncertain. The CDR3 has 16 amino acids. Germline loops: CDR1 LGHNA, CDR2 YSLEER. V was pared by 2 bases and J by 10 bases, with 20 bases between.

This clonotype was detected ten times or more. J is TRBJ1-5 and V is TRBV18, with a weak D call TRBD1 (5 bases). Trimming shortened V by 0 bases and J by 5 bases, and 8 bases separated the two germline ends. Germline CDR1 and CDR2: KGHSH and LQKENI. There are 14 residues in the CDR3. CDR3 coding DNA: TGTGCCAGCTCACCACCGAAGACAGATCAGCCCCAGCATTTT. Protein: CASSPPKTDQPQHF.

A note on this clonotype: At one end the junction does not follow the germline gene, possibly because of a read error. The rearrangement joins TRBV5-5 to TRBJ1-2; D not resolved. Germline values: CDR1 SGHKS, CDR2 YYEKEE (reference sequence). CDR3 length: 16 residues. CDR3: CVSSLRPAIGILGYTF. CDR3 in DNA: TGTGTCAGCAGCCTTCGACCGGCTATTGGAATACTTGGCTACACCTTC.

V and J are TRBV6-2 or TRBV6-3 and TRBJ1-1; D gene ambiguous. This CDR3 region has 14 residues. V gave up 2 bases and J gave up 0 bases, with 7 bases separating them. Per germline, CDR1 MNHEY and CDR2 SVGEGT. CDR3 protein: CASSYPGLNTEAFF. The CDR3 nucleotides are TGTGCCAGCAGTTACCCTGGACTGAACACTGAAGCTTTCTTT.

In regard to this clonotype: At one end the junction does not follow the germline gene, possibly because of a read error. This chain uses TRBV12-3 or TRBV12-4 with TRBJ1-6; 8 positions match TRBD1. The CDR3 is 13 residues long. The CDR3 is CASSDRGDSPLHF. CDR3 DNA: TGCGCCAGCTCCGACAGGGGCGACTCACCCCTCCACTTT.

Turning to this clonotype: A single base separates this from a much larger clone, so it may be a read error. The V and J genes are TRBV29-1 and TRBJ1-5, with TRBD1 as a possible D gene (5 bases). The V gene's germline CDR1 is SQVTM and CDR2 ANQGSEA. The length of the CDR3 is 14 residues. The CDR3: CGLRAGGFNQPPHF. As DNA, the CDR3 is TGCGGCCTGAGAGCCGGGGGTTTCAATCAGCCCCCGCATTTT.

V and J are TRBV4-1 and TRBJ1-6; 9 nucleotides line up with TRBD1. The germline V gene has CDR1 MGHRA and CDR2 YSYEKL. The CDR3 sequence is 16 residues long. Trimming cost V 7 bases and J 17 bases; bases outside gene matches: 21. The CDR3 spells CASNHHLQGADSHVHF. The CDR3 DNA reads TGCGCCAGCAACCACCACCTACAGGGGGCGGATTCACACGTCCACTTT.

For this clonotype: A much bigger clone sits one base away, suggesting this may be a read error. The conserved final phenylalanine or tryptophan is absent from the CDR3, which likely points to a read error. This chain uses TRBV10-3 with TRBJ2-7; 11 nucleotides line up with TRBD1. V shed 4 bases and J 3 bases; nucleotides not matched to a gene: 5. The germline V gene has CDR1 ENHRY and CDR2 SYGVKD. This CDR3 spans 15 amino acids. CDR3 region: CAISVLGQGDYEQYS. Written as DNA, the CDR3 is TGTGCCATCAGTGTTTTGGGACAGGGGGACTACGAGCAGTACTCC.

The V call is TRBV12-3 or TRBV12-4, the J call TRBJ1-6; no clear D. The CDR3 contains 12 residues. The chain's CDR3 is CNSGLKNSPLHF. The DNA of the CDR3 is TGTAACAGCGGTTTAAAGAATTCACCCCTCCACTTT.

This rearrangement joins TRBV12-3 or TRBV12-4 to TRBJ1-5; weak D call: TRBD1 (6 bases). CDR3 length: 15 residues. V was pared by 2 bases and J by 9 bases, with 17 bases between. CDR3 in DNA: TGTGCCAGCAGTTTAACGGACAGTTGGAGTCGGCCCCAGCATTTT. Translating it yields CASSLTDSWSRPQHF.

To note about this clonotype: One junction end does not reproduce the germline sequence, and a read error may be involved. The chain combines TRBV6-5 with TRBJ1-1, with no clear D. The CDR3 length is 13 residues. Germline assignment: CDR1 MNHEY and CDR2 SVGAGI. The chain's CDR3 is CASSQQRATEAFF. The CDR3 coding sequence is TGTGCAAGCAGTCAACAGAGAGCCACTGAAGCTTTCTTT.

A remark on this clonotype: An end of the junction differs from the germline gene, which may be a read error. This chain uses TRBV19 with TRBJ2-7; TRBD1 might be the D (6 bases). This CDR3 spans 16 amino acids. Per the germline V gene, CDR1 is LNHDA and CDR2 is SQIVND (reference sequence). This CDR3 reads CARSIDVTGPLYEQYF. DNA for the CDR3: TGTGCCCGTAGTATAGATGTAACAGGGCCTCTCTACGAGCAGTACTTC.

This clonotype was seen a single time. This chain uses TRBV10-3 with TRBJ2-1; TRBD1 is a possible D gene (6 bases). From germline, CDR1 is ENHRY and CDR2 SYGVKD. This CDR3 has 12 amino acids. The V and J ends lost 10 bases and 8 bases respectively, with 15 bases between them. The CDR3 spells CANPDSNHEQFF. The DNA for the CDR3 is TGTGCCAACCCGGACAGCAACCATGAGCAGTTCTTC.

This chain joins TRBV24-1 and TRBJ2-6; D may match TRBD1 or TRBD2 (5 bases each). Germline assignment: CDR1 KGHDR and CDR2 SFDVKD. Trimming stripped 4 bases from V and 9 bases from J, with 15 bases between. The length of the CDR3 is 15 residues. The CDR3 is CATSDSRGLGNVLTF. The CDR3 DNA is TGTGCCACCAGTGACTCGAGGGGTCTTGGCAACGTCCTGACTTTC.

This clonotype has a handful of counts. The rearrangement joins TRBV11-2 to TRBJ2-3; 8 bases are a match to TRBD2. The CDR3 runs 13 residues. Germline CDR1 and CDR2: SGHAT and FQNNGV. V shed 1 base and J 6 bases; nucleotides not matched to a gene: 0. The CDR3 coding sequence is TGTGCCAGCAGCTTAGTAGCGGGGGATACGCAGTATTTT. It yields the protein CASSLVAGDTQYF.

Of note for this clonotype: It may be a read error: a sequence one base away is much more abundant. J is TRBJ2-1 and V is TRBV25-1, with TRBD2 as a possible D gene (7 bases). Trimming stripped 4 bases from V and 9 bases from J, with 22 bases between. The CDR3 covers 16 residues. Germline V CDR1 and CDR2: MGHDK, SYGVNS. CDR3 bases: TGTGCCAGCAGTGCGAAGGGGGGAGGGAAGGCGAGTGAGCAGTTCTTC. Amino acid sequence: CASSAKGGGKASEQFF.

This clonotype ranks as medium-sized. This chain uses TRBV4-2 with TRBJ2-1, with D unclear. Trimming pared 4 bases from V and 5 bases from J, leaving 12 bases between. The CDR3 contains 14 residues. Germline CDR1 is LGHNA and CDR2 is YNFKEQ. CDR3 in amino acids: CASSLGHSDNEQFF. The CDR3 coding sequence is TGTGCCAGCAGCCTAGGGCACAGCGACAATGAGCAGTTCTTC.

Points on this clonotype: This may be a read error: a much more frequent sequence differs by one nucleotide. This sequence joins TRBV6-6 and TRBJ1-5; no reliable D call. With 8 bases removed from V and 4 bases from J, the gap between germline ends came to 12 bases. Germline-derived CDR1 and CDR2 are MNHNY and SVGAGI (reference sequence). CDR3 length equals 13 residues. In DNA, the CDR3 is TGTGCCAGCTGGCCGACGTCTAATCAGCCCCAGCATTTT. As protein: CASWPTSNQPQHF.